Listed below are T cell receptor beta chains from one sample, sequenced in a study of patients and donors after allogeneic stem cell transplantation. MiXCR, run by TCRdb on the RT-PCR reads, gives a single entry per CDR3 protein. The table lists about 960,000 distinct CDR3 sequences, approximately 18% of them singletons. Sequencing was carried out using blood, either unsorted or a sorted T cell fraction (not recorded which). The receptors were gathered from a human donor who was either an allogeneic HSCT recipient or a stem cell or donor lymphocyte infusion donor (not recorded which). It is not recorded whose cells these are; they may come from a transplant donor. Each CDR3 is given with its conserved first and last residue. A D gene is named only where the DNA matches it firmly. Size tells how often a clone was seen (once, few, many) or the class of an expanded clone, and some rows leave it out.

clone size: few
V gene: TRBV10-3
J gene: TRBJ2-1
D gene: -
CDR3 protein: CAISSLGMNSYNEQFF
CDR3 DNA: TGTGCCATCAGCTCGCTGGGGATGAATTCCTACAATGAGCAGTTCTTC

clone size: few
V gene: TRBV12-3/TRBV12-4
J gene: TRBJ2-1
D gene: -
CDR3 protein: CASSLWRVGPESNEQFF
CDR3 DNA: TGTGCCAGCAGTTTATGGAGGGTGGGGCCAGAAAGCAATGAGCAGTTCTTC

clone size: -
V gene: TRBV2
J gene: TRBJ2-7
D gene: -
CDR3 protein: CASSEALRDPGEQYF
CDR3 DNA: TGTGCCAGCAGTGAAGCGCTTCGGGACCCAGGGGAGCAGTACTTC

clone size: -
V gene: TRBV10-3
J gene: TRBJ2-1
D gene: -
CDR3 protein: CAIKSEDYRDYNEQFF
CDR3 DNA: TGTGCCATCAAAAGCGAAGATTACAGGGACTACAATGAGCAGTTCTTC

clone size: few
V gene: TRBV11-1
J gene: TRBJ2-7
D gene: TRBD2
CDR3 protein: CASSLFPATSGGQNTYEQYF
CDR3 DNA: TGTGCCAGCAGCTTATTCCCGGCGACTAGCGGGGGCCAAAACACCTACGAGCAGTACTTC

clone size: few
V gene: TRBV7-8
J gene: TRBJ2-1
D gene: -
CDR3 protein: CATQPYNRESEQFF
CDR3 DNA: TGTGCCACCCAGCCCTACAACAGGGAGAGTGAGCAGTTCTTC

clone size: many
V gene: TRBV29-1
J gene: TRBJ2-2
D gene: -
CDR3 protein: CSVEGTGELFF
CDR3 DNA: TGCAGCGTTGAGGGAACCGGGGAGCTGTTTTTT

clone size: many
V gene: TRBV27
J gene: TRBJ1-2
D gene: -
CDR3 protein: CASSTRGSYGYTF
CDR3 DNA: TGTGCCAGCAGTACTCGTGGCAGCTATGGCTACACCTTC

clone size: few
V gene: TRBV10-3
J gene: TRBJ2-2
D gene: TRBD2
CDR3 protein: CATGERGTGELFF
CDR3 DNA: TGTGCCACCGGAGAGCGGGGGACCGGGGAGCTGTTTTTT

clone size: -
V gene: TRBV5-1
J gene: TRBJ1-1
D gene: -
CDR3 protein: CASSLTELEGTEAFF
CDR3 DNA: TGCGCCAGCAGCTTGACGGAGTTGGAAGGGACTGAAGCTTTCTTT

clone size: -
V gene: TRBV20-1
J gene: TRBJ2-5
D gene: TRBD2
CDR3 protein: CSARDLGGSETQYF
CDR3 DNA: TGCAGTGCTAGAGATCTGGGGGGGTCGGAGACCCAGTACTTC

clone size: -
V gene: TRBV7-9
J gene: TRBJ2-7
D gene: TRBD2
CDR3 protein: CASSDGLAASYEQYF
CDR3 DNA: TGTGCCAGCAGCGACGGCCTAGCGGCGAGCTACGAGCAGTACTTC

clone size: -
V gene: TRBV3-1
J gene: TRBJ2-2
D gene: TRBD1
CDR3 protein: CASSRTNRGSATGELFF
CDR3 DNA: TGTGCCAGCAGCCGGACCAACAGGGGATCGGCCACCGGGGAGCTGTTTTTT

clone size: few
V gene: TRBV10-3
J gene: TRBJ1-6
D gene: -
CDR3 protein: CAISENGGHSPLHF
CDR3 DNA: TGTGCCATCAGTGAGAACGGGGGTCATTCACCCCTCCACTTT

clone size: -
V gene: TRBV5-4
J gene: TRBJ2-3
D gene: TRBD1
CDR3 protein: CASRDLGQGFADTQYF
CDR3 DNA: TGTGCCAGCAGGGACCTTGGACAGGGGTTTGCAGATACGCAGTATTTT

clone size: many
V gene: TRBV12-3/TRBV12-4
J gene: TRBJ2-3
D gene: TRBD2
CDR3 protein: CASGGAGGTDTQYF
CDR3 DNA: TGTGCCAGCGGTGGGGCGGGGGGCACAGATACGCAGTATTTT

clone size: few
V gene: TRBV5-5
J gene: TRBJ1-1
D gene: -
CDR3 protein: CASSLARGGEAFF
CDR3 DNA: TGTGCCAGCAGCTTGGCCCGAGGGGGTGAAGCTTTCTTT

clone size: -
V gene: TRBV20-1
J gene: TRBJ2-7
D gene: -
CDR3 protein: CSAQDGPRYEQYF
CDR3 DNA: TGCAGTGCTCAGGACGGACCCCGCTACGAGCAGTACTTC

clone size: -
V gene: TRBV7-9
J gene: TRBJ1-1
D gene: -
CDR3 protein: CASSLVRLGLNTEAFF
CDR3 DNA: TGTGCCAGCAGCTTAGTACGTTTGGGGTTGAACACTGAAGCTTTCTTT

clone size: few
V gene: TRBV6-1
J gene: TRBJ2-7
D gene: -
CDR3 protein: CASKALGTYEQYF
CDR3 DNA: TGTGCCAGCAAGGCACTGGGAACCTACGAGCAGTACTTC

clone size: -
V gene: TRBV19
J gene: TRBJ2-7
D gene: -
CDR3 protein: CASSNVYEQYF
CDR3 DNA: TGTGCCAGTAGTAATGTCTACGAGCAGTACTTC

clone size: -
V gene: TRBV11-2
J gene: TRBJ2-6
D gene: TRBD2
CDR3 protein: CASSFVAGVVSGANVLTF
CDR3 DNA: TGTGCCAGCAGCTTCGTAGCGGGGGTGGTCTCTGGGGCCAACGTCCTGACTTTC

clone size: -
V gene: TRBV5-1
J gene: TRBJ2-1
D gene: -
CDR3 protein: CASRHRDFPRTGNEQFF
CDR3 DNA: TGCGCCAGCAGACACCGGGACTTTCCCCGGACTGGCAATGAGCAGTTCTTC

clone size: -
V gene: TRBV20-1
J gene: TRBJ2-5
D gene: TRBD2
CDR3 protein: CSVVAGGPGETQYF
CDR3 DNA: TGCAGTGTAGTAGCGGGAGGGCCCGGGGAGACCCAGTACTTC

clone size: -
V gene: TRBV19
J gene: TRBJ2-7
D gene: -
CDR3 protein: CASSIIEQGGIEQYF
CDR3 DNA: TGTGCCAGTAGTATAATAGAACAGGGCGGAATCGAGCAGTACTTC

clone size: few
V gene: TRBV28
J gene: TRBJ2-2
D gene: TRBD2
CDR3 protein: CASSLHGLAENTGELFF
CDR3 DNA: TGTGCCAGCAGTTTACACGGACTAGCGGAGAACACCGGGGAGCTGTTTTTT

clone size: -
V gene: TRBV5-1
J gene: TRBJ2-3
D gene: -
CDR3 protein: CASSLVPATDTQYF
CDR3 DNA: TGCGCCAGCAGCTTGGTCCCAGCCACAGATACGCAGTATTTT

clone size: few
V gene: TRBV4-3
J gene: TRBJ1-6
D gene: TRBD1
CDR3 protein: CASSQDRGLGSPLHF
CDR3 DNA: TGCGCCAGCAGCCAAGACAGGGGGCTGGGTTCACCCCTCCACTTT

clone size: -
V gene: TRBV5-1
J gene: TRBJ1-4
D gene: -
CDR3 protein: CASSLERAGQSEKLFF
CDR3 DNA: TGCGCCAGCAGCTTGGAGCGAGCGGGGCAATCTGAAAAACTGTTTTTT

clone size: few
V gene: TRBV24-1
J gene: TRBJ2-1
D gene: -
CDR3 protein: CATSDAGRGNEQFF
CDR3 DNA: TGTGCCACCAGTGACGCCGGGAGAGGGAATGAGCAGTTCTTC

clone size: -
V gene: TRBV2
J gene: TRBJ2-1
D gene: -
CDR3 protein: CASKGGGTFREQFF
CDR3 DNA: TGTGCCAGCAAAGGAGGCGGGACCTTCCGGGAGCAGTTCTTC

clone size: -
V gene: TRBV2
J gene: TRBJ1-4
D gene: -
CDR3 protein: CASSKRQAYNEKLFF
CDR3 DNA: TGTGCCAGCAGTAAGAGACAGGCGTACAATGAAAAACTGTTTTTT

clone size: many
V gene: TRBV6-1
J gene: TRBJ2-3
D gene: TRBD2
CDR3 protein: CASSATSGILSTDTQYF
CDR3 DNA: TGTGCCAGCAGCGCGACTAGCGGGATACTTAGCACAGATACGCAGTATTTT

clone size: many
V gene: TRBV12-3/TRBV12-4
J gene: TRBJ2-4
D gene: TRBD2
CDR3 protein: CASSPGTTKAKNIQYF
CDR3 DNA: TGTGCCAGCAGTCCCGGGACTACGAAGGCCAAAAACATTCAGTACTTC

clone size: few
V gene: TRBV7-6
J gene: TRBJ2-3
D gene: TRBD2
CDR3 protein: CASSFGSGASTDTQYF
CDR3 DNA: TGTGCCAGCAGCTTCGGTAGCGGGGCTAGCACAGATACGCAGTATTTT

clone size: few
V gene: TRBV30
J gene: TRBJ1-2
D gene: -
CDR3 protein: CAWSVQSGYTF
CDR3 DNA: TGTGCCTGGAGTGTACAGTCTGGCTACACCTTC